This passage covers 14 T cell receptor beta chains from one sample sequenced in a study of tumor-infiltrating lymphocytes in primary liver carcinoma. A constant-region primer served to make TCR beta cDNA from about 500 ng total RNA. Library construction for TCR beta comprised three nested multiplex PCR rounds performed with slightly modified ARM-PCR. The first two PCR rounds used TRBV1-TRBV30 forward primers with a C-beta reverse primer, about 10 cycles each. TCRdb ran MiXCR on the multiplex PCR reads and lists one entry per CDR3 protein. This table has more than 45,000 distinct CDR3 sequences, roughly 80% appearing once. Co-extracting RNA and DNA was done with about 20-33 mg of unsorted bulk tissue as input. The sequenced sample was liver tumor tissue from sampling region 5. The subset is: tumor region T5, tumor centre. Every receptor here comes from a man in his forties with primary liver carcinoma and hepatitis B virus infection.

On this clonotype: Here the CDR3 omits its conserved ending phenylalanine or tryptophan, so a read error is the likely source. The V call is TRBV5-6, the J call TRBJ2-3; D gene ambiguous. Per the germline V gene, CDR1 is SGHDT and CDR2 is YYEEEE. The CDR3 consists of 14 residues. The CDR3 reads CANSLPTTGDTQYY. CDR3 coding DNA: TGTGCCAACAGCTTGCCTACAACGGGTGATACGCAGTATTAT.

Concerning this clonotype itself: Likely a read error: the CDR3 ends without its conserved phenylalanine or tryptophan. The V and J genes are TRBV28 and TRBJ2-7; D could derive from TRBD1 or TRBD2 (5 bases each). CDR1 and CDR2 from the germline V gene are MDHEN and SYDVKM. This CDR3 is 17 amino acids long. V was trimmed by 3 bases and J by 0 bases, leaving 18 bases between them. CDR3 DNA sequence: TGTGCCAGCAGTTTTGCCCTCAGCGGTGGGGCCTCCTACGAGCAGTACCTC. Translating gives CASSFALSGGASYEQYL.

Of note for this clonotype: A read error may account for a junction end that differs from germline. V gene TRBV5-1 combines with J gene TRBJ2-1, with TRBD2 matching 10 bases. The CDR3 is 16 residues long. Germline CDR1 and CDR2: SGHRS and YFSETQ. For the CDR3, the DNA is TGTGCCATCAGCGTGTCTAGCGGGAGCTCCTACAATGAGCAGTTCTTC. Its translation: CAISVSSGSSYNEQFF.

About this clonotype itself: The junction shows a germline mismatch at one end, possibly a read error. The V call is TRBV7-8, the J call TRBJ1-5; maybe TRBD1 (5 bases). Germline-derived CDR1 and CDR2 are SGHVS and FQNEAQ. The length of the CDR3 is 16 residues. The CDR3 DNA reads as TGTGTCAGCAGCTCGGCGGGGCCCAAGATCCACCAGCCCCAGCTCTTT. Protein sequence: CVSSSAGPKIHQPQLF. Full variable domain (outside the CDR3, taken from reference TRBV7-8 and TRBJ1-5): GAGVSQSPRYKVAKRGQDVALRCDPISGHVSLFWYQQALGQGPEFLTYFQNEAQLDKSGLPSDRFFAERPEGSVSTLKIQRTQQEDSAVYLCVSSSAGPKIHQPQLFGDGTRLSIL.

To note about this clonotype: The germline gene is not matched at one end of the junction; a read error may be the cause. The V gene is TRBV9, the J gene TRBJ2-2; 8 positions agree with TRBD1. The CDR3 totals 16 residues. Germline V gene sequence: CDR1 SGDLS, CDR2 YYNGEE. In DNA form, the CDR3 reads TGTACCAGCAGCCGACCGGGACAGGCTAACACCGGGGAGCTGTTTTTT. It codes for CTSSRPGQANTGELFF.

V is TRBV5-5 and J is TRBJ2-4; no firm D call. The CDR3 totals 15 residues. V lost 0 bases, J lost 6 bases, and 13 bases lay in between. Germline-derived CDR1 and CDR2 are SGHKS and YYEKEE (reference sequence). The CDR3 DNA reads as TGTGCCAGCAGCTTGGGAGGTATAACCAGAAACATTCAGTACTTC. Its translation: CASSLGGITRNIQYF.

The chain employs TRBV20-1 and TRBJ1-1; 9 nucleotides agree with TRBD1. After removal of 3 bases from V and 3 bases from J, the junction contained 5 bases not matched to a gene. This CDR3 comprises 14 residues. The V gene's germline CDR1 is DFQATT and CDR2 SNEGSKA (reference sequence). For the CDR3, the DNA is TGCAGTGCTAGTCATGACAGGGGGGACACTGAAGCTTTCTTT. Its translation: CSASHDRGDTEAFF.

On this clonotype itself: The junction shows a germline mismatch at one end, possibly a read error. The chain recombines TRBV6-6 with TRBJ1-5; possibly TRBD1 for D (6 bases). The CDR3 extends over 14 amino acids. The germline CDR1 and CDR2 sequences are MNHNY and SVGAGI (reference sequence). The CDR3 DNA follows: TGTGCCAGCAGTTACGAGGCAGGGGTTCAGCCACAGCATTTT. It yields the protein CASSYEAGVQPQHF.

On this clonotype: A much more abundant neighbour one base away suggests this may be a read error. V and J are TRBV11-3 and TRBJ2-1; the D gene could be TRBD1 or TRBD2 (5 bases each). The CDR3 runs to 15 residues. The germline V gene encodes CDR1 SGHNT and CDR2 YENEEA. The DNA of the CDR3 is TGTGCCAGCAGCCCCCGATGGGGACCGTACGATGAGCAGCTCTTC. Amino acid sequence: CASSPRWGPYDEQLF.

Here the CDR3 DNA reads TGTGCCTTCTCCGGGACGGTGTTAGCGTCCGTCACCGGGGAGCTGTTTTTT. This sequence encodes CAFSGTVLASVTGELFF. The chain carries TRBV30 and TRBJ2-2; perhaps D is TRBD1 or TRBD2 (5 bases each). The V end lost 7 bases, the J end lost 4 bases, and 25 bases lay between the germline ends. Per the germline V gene, CDR1 is GTSNPN and CDR2 is SVGIG (reference sequence). This CDR3 has 17 residues. Using reference TRBV30 and TRBJ2-2 for the parts outside the CDR3, the full variable domain is SQTIHQWPATLVQPVGSPLSLECTVEGTSNPNLYWYRQAAGRGLQLLFYSVGIGQISSEVPQNLSASRPQDRQFILSSKKLLLSDSGFYLCAFSGTVLASVTGELFFGEGSRLTVL.

The sample holds one count of this clonotype. This sequence may be a read error, since a much larger clone differs from it by one base. The chain links TRBV20-1 to TRBJ1-5, with TRBD1 as a possible D gene (5 bases). The CDR3 extends over 13 amino acids. Germline V gene lookup returns CDR1 DFQATT and CDR2 SNEGSKA (reference sequence). V shed 3 bases and J shed 10 bases, with 16 bases lying between them. In nucleotides, the CDR3 is TGCAGTGCTAGGGCCCAGGGCGGGCAACCCCAGCATTTT. Amino acid sequence: CSARAQGGQPQHF.

A word on this clonotype: The germline gene is not matched at one end of the junction; a read error may be the cause. The chain is built from TRBV6-2 or TRBV6-3 and TRBJ1-2, with D unclear. CDR1 is MNHEY and CDR2 is SVGEGT in the germline V gene. The CDR3 spans 16 residues. This CDR3 reads CASSYPEVGSGGGYTF. The CDR3 nucleotides read TGTGCCAGCAGTTACCCCGAAGTGGGCTCCGGAGGTGGCTACACATTC.

In regard to this clonotype: No conserved phenylalanine or tryptophan is present at the end of the CDR3, so a read error is the likely explanation. This sequence joins TRBV5-1 and TRBJ1-3; D is undetermined. Germline V CDR1 and CDR2: SGHRS, YFSETQ. This CDR3 comprises 16 residues. The CDR3 reads CATSLDGQNPGNTIYS. The CDR3 nucleotides are TGCGCCACCAGCTTGGACGGGCAGAACCCTGGAAACACCATATATTCT.

About this clonotype: A much larger clone is a single base away; this may be a read error. The limits of the CDR3 on the DNA are not certain, so only TCRdb's listed CDR3 is given. This sequence joins TRBV7-3 and TRBJ2-2; the table's TRBD2 call for D was not verified on the DNA. The CDR3 spans 17 residues, counting both ends. CDR1 is SGHTA and CDR2 is FQGTGA in the germline V gene. CDR3 sequence reads: CASSLIKVGVGTGELLF.